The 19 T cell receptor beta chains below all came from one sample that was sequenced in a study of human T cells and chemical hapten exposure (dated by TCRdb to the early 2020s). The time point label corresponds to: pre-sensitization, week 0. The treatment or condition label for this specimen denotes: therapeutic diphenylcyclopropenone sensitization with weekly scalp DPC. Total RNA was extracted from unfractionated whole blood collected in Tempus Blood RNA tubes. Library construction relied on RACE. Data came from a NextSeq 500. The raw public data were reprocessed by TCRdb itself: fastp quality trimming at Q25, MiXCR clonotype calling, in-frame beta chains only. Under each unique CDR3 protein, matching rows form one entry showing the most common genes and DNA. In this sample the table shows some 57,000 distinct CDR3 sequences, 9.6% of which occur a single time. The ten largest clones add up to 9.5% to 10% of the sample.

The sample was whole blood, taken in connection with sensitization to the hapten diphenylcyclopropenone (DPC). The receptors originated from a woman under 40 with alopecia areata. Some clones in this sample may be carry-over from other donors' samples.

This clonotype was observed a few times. CDR3: CSVLGQDMNNYGYTF. The CDR3 coding sequence is TGCAGCGTATTAGGACAGGATATGAACAACTATGGCTACACCTTC. The rearrangement uses TRBV29-1 and TRBJ1-2, with 7 bases that match TRBD1. Germline lookup yields CDR1 SQVTM and CDR2 ANQGSEA. V shed 6 bases and J 2 bases; nucleotides not matched to a gene: 12. The CDR3 has 15 amino acids.

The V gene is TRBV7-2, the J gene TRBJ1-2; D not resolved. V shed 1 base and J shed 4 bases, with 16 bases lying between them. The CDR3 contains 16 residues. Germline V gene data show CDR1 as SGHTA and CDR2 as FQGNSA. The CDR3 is CASSLEAGQTPYGYTF. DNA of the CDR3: TGTGCCAGCAGCTTAGAAGCTGGGCAAACCCCCTATGGCTACACCTTC.

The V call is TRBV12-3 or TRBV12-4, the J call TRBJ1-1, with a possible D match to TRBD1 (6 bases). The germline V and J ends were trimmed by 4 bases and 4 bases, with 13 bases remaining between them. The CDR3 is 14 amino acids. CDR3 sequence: CASSSTGKSTEAFF. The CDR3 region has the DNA TGTGCCAGCAGTTCAACAGGGAAGAGCACTGAAGCTTTCTTT.

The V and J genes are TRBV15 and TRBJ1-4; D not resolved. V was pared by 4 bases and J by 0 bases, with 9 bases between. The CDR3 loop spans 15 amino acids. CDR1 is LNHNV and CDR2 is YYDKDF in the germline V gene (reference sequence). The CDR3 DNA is TGTGCCACCAGCACCCCCGGCGCAACTAATGAAAAACTGTTTTTT. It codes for CATSTPGATNEKLFF.

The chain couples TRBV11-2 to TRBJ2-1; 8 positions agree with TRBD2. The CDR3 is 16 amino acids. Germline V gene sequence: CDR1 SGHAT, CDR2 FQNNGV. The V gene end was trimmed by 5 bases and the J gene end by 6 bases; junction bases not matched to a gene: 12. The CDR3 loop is CASSVLRGAQRNEQFF. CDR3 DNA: TGTGCCAGCAGCGTCTTGCGGGGGGCCCAGCGCAATGAGCAGTTCTTC.

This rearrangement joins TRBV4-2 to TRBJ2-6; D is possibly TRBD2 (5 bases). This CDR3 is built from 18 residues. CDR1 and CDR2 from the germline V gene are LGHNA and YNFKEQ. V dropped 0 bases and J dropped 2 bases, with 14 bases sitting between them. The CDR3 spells CASSQDRGTFPGANVLTF. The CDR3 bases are TGTGCCAGCAGCCAAGATCGGGGTACCTTTCCTGGGGCCAACGTCCTGACTTTC.

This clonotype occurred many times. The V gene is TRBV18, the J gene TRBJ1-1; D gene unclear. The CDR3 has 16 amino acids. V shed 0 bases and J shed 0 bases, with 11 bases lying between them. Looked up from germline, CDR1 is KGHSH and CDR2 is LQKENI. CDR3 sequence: CASSPPTAEMNTEAFF. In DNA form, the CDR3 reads TGTGCCAGCTCACCACCTACAGCTGAAATGAACACTGAAGCTTTCTTT.

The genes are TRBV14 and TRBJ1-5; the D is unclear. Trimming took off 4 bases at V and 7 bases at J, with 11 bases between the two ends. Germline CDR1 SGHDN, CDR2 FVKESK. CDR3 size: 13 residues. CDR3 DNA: TGTGCCAGCAGCCCAGGTTTTGGCCAGCCCCAGCATTTT. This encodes CASSPGFGQPQHF. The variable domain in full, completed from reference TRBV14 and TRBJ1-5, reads EAGVTQFPSHSVIEKGQTVTLRCDPISGHDNLYWYRRVMGKEIKFLLHFVKESKQDESGMPNNRFLAERTGGTYSTLKVQPAELEDSGVYFCASSPGFGQPQHFGDGTRLSIL.

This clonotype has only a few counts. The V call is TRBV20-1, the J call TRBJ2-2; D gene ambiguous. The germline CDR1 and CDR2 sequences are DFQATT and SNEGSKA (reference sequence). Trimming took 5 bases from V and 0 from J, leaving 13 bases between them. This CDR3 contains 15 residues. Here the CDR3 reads CSAETTAPNTGELFF. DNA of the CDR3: TGCAGTGCTGAAACGACGGCGCCGAACACCGGGGAGCTGTTTTTT.

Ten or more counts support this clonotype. CDR3 residues: CASQRERANEKLFF. The CDR3 DNA sequence: TGTGCCAGTCAAAGGGAGCGGGCTAATGAAAAACTGTTTTTT. This chain connects TRBV19 to TRBJ1-4, with D hard to call. V was shortened by 8 bases and J by 3 bases, with 13 bases between the two germline ends. Per the germline V gene, CDR1 is LNHDA and CDR2 is SQIVND (reference sequence). CDR3 length: 14 residues. Full variable domain (remainder filled in from reference TRBV19 and TRBJ1-4): DGGITQSPKYLFRKEGQNVTLSCEQNLNHDAMYWYRQDPGQGLRLIYYSQIVNDFQKGDIAEGYSVSREKKESFPLTVTSAQKNPTAFYLCASQRERANEKLFFGSGTQLSVL.

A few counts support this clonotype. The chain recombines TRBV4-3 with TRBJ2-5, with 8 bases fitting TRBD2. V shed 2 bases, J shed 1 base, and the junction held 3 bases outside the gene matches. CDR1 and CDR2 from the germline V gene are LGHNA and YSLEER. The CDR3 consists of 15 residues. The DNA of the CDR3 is TGCGCCAGCAGCCAACTAGCGGGCCGCCAAGAGACCCAGTACTTC. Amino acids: CASSQLAGRQETQYF.

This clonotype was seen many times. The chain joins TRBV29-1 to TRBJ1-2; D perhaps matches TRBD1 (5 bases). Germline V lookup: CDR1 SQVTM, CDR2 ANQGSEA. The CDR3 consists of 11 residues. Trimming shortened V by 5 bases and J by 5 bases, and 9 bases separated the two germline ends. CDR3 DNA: TGCAGCGTTTCCCAGGGTTATGGCTACACCTTC. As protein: CSVSQGYGYTF.

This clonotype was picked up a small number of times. The CDR3 sequence is CASREGPGTGELFF. CDR3 coding DNA: TGTGCCAGCAGGGAGGGGCCGGGCACCGGGGAGCTGTTTTTT. V is TRBV2 and J is TRBJ2-2; D possibly corresponds to TRBD2 (6 bases). Per germline, CDR1 SNHLY and CDR2 FYNNEI. Trimming pared 6 bases from V and 4 bases from J, leaving 12 bases between. CDR3 size: 14 residues.

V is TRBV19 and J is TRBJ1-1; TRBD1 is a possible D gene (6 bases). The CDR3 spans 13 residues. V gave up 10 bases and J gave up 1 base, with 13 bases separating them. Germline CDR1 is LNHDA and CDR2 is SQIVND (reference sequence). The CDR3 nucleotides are TGTGCCACCAGACAGGAGCGGAACACTGAAGCTTTCTTT. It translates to CATRQERNTEAFF.

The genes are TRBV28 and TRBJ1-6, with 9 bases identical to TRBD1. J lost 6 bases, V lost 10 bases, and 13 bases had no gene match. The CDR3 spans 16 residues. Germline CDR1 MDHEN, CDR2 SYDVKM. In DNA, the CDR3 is TGTGCCACCCTGCCATTTTACAGGGGGCTTAATTCACCCCTCCACTTT. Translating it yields CATLPFYRGLNSPLHF.

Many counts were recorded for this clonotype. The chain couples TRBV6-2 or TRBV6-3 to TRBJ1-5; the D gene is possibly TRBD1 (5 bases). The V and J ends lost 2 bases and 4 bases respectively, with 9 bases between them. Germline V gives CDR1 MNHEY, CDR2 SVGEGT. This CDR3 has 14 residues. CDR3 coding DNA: TGTGCCAGCAGTTACGGGGGAAAGAATCAGCCCCAGCATTTT. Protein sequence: CASSYGGKNQPQHF.

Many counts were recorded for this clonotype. CDR3 bases: TGCGCCAGCAGCCTTACAGGGGATCCCAAAAACATTCAGTACTTC. Protein: CASSLTGDPKNIQYF. The chain is built from TRBV4-3 and TRBJ2-4; 7 bases map to TRBD1. The CDR3 loop spans 15 amino acids. Germline lookup yields CDR1 LGHNA and CDR2 YSLEER. The junction had 5 bases not matched to a gene; V was cut back by 4 bases and J by 2 bases.

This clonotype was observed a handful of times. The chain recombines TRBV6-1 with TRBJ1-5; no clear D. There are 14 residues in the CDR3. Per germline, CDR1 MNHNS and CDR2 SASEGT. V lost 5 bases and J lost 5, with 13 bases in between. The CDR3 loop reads CASSFRGNDQPQHF. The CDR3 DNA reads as TGTGCCAGCAGTTTCCGTGGGAATGATCAGCCCCAGCATTTT.

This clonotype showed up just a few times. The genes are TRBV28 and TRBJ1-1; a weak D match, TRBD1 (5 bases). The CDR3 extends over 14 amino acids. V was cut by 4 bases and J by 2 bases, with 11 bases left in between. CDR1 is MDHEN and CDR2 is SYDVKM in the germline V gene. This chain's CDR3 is CASSSTGANTEAFF. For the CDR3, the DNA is TGTGCCAGCAGTTCTACAGGCGCAAACACTGAAGCTTTCTTT.